The 13 T cell receptor beta chains in this list originate from one sample, sequenced in a study of blood T cell repertoires in COVID-19. The assay was immunoSEQ multiplex PCR, and TCRdb's table has in-frame clones only and misses some. This table has about 110,000 clones, about 89% appearing once. Material: peripheral blood. The receptor source for this set is a woman under 40 with acute or convalescent COVID-19.

V gene TRBV3-1 (or the pseudogene TRBV3-2) combines with J gene TRBJ1-6, with D possibly TRBD1 on 5 matching bases. Germline-derived CDR1 and CDR2 are LGHDT and YNNKEL (reference sequence). V was trimmed by 7 bases and J by 11 bases, leaving 18 bases between them. The CDR3 runs to 14 residues. In DNA form, the CDR3 reads TGTGCCAGCAACCTTGGATCAAGGGGAACACCCCTCCACTTT. Translated, it gives CASNLGSRGTPLHF.

V and J are TRBV7-2 and TRBJ2-2, with 8 bases aligning to TRBD2. The germline V gene has CDR1 SGHTA and CDR2 FQGNSA. CDR3 size: 16 residues. V shed 4 bases, J shed 0 bases, and the junction held 4 bases outside the gene matches. This chain's CDR3 is CASSSLAGTNTGELFF. DNA of the CDR3: TGTGCCAGCAGCTCATTAGCGGGGACGAACACCGGGGAGCTGTTTTTT.

This chain joins TRBV19 and TRBJ1-3, with unresolved D. Germline V gives CDR1 LNHDA, CDR2 SQIVND (reference sequence). V lost 5 bases and J 0 bases, leaving 14 bases between the germline ends. This CDR3 region has 16 residues. Written as DNA, the CDR3 is TGTGCCAGTAGTCCCCAGGACGGAGGCTCTGGAAACACCATATATTTT. It translates to CASSPQDGGSGNTIYF.

This chain joins TRBV12-5 and TRBJ2-1; 11 bases align to TRBD2. Per germline, CDR1 LGHNT and CDR2 FRNRAP. The V segment lost 2 bases and the J segment 4 bases; nucleotides outside the gene matches: 10. The CDR3 spans 18 residues. The CDR3 region is CASGLRLAGGRQYNEQFF. DNA of the CDR3: TGTGCTAGTGGTTTGAGGCTAGCGGGGGGTCGGCAATACAATGAGCAGTTCTTC.

CDR3 residues: CATSAIGQGAAEAFF. The DNA for the CDR3 is TGTGCCACCAGTGCCATCGGACAGGGGGCGGCTGAAGCTTTCTTT. The chain has TRBV24-1 and TRBJ1-1, with TRBD1 identical over 11 bases. With 5 bases clipped from V and 6 bases from J, the junction kept 7 bases outside the gene matches. Germline V lookup: CDR1 KGHDR, CDR2 SFDVKD. This CDR3 is built from 15 residues.

The CDR3 region has the DNA TGTGCCAGCAGTTCCGGACAGGGAATCTATGGCTACACCTTC. The encoded protein is CASSSGQGIYGYTF. This chain connects TRBV6-5 to TRBJ1-2; 8 bases are shared with TRBD1. CDR3 length: 14 residues. J was trimmed by 4 bases and V by 4 bases; bases with no gene match: 5. Germline CDR1 reads MNHEY; CDR2 reads SVGAGI.

The CDR3 sequence: CASSRFRGTDTQYF. In DNA form, the CDR3 reads TGCGCCAGCAGCCGCTTCCGGGGCACAGATACGCAGTATTTT. The rearrangement joins TRBV4-1 to TRBJ2-3; D gene ambiguous. CDR3 length: 14 amino acids. Trimming cost V 4 bases and J 1 base, with 9 bases left between them. CDR1 is MGHRA, CDR2 YSYEKL, per germline.

The V and J genes are TRBV20-1 and TRBJ2-5; the match to TRBD2 covers 13 bases. Germline values: CDR1 DFQATT, CDR2 SNEGSKA (reference sequence). The CDR3 has 16 amino acids. Unmatched junction bases numbered 7, after V lost 3 bases and J lost 3 bases. The CDR3 protein is CSASDTSGRVEETQYF. CDR3 bases: TGCAGTGCTAGTGATACTAGCGGGAGGGTTGAAGAGACCCAGTACTTC.

This clone was seen a few times. The rearrangement uses TRBV5-6 and TRBJ1-5, with TRBD1 matching 11 bases. CDR3 size: 16 residues. CDR1 and CDR2 (germline): SGHDT, YYEEEE. Germline trimming cut 4 bases from V and 0 bases from J; bases unmatched to any gene: 3. CDR3 protein: CASSAGTGGSNQPQHF. The DNA of the CDR3 is TGTGCCAGCAGCGCCGGGACAGGGGGTAGCAATCAGCCCCAGCATTTT. The whole variable domain, filled in from reference TRBV5-6 and TRBJ1-5, reads DAGVTQSPTHLIKTRGQQVTLRCSPKSGHDTVSWYQQALGQGPQFIFQYYEEEERQRGNFPDRFSGHQFPNYSSELNVNALLLGDSALYLCASSAGTGGSNQPQHFGDGTRLSIL.

This clone appeared a single time. V usage is TRBV19 and J usage is TRBJ2-7; 9 nucleotides agree with TRBD1. The CDR3 has 13 residues. Germline V lookup: CDR1 LNHDA, CDR2 SQIVND (reference sequence). The trim removed 3 bases at V and 4 bases at J, leaving 1 base unmatched. As DNA, the CDR3 is TGTGCCAGTAGTATGGGACAGGGTTACGAGCAGTACTTC. This translates into CASSMGQGYEQYF.

The V and J genes are TRBV10-3 and TRBJ1-3; D gene unclear. The V gene's germline CDR1 is ENHRY and CDR2 SYGVKD. The germline V and J ends were trimmed by 2 bases and 0 bases, with 5 bases remaining between them. The CDR3 extends over 14 amino acids. The DNA for the CDR3 is TGTGCCATCAGTGAGACGGTCTCTGGAAACACCATATATTTT. As protein: CAISETVSGNTIYF.

The chain uses TRBV19 and TRBJ1-6, with D possibly matching TRBD1 (6 bases). Trimming took 5 bases from V and 10 from J, leaving 21 bases between them. CDR1 and CDR2 from the germline V gene are LNHDA and SQIVND (reference sequence). The CDR3 sequence is 16 residues long. Here the CDR3 reads CASSVTVAQGGSPLHF. CDR3 DNA sequence: TGTGCCAGTAGTGTTACGGTGGCACAGGGTGGCTCACCCCTCCACTTT.

The chain employs TRBV7-8 and TRBJ2-2; maybe TRBD1 (6 bases). This CDR3 has 16 residues. The V end lost 5 bases, the J end lost 0 bases, and 13 bases lay between the germline ends. Germline lookup yields CDR1 SGHVS and CDR2 FQNEAQ. CDR3 sequence: CASSGIGTPNTGELFF. CDR3 DNA sequence: TGTGCCAGCAGCGGAATCGGGACACCGAACACCGGGGAGCTGTTTTTT.